Presented here are 12 T cell receptor beta chains from one specimen sequenced in a study of early T cells in non-severe SARS-CoV-2 infection. TCRdb independently ran MiXCR on the 5' RACE reads; one entry per CDR3 protein. The sample holds more than 85,000 distinct CDR3 sequences; about 15% are singletons and the top ten take just over 5%. This specimen consisted of whole blood, obtained at baseline. The receptors derive from an adult who was a healthcare worker with PCR-confirmed SARS-CoV-2 infection or an uninfected control (not recorded which).

This rearrangement joins TRBV7-9 to TRBJ2-3; 7 bases align to TRBD2. The CDR3 is made up of 15 amino acids. V was pared by 2 bases and J by 1 base, with 3 bases of the junction left unmatched. Germline V CDR1 and CDR2: SEHNR, FQNEAQ (reference sequence). CDR3 sequence (DNA): TGTGCCAGCAGCTTACGTCGGGAGGGCACAGATACGCAGTATTTT. Amino acid sequence: CASSLRREGTDTQYF.

The chain has TRBV11-2 and TRBJ2-1; D is uncertain. This CDR3 region has 14 residues. Trimming removed 1 base at V and 5 bases at J, with 9 bases between. Per the germline V gene, CDR1 is SGHAT and CDR2 is FQNNGV. DNA of the CDR3: TGTGCCAGCAGCTTAGGGGCGGCAGACAATGAGCAGTTCTTC. Translated: CASSLGAADNEQFF.

This clonotype was seen repeatedly, ten times or more. This sequence joins TRBV20-1 and TRBJ2-7, with TRBD2 matching over 15 bases. Trimming took 6 bases from V and 2 from J; bases not matched to a gene: 2. The CDR3 covers 14 residues. CDR1 and CDR2 (germline): DFQATT, SNEGSKA (reference sequence). The CDR3 spells CSARTSGRAYEQYF. In nucleotides, the CDR3 is TGCAGTGCCAGGACTAGCGGGAGGGCCTACGAGCAGTACTTC.

This clonotype was found many times. The V call is TRBV28, the J call TRBJ2-7; D unresolved. The CDR3 is 14 amino acids. CDR1 is MDHEN and CDR2 is SYDVKM in the germline V gene. The V gene lost 2 bases and the J gene lost 0 bases, with 8 bases spanning the gap. The CDR3 is CASSLAASSYEQYF. CDR3 DNA: TGTGCCAGCAGTTTAGCGGCCAGCTCCTACGAGCAGTACTTC.

This clonotype has more than one count but fewer than ten. The rearrangement joins TRBV2 to TRBJ2-7; perhaps TRBD1 as D (6 bases). The V and J ends lost 4 bases and 4 bases respectively, with 11 bases between them. Germline assignment: CDR1 SNHLY and CDR2 FYNNEI. The CDR3 sequence is 13 residues long. This CDR3 reads CASSVDRAYEQYF. CDR3 coding DNA: TGTGCCAGCAGTGTGGACAGAGCTTACGAGCAGTACTTC.

This clonotype turned up a few times. V and J are TRBV12-3 or TRBV12-4 and TRBJ2-2; 7 bases line up with TRBD1. CDR3 length equals 14 residues. The CDR3 coding sequence is TGTGCAACCCAGGGGGACCCTAACACCGGGGAGCTGTTTTTT. Encoded protein: CATQGDPNTGELFF.

For the CDR3, the DNA is TGTGCCAGCAGTTTTCTCTCTGGAAACACCATATATTTT. Protein sequence: CASSFLSGNTIYF. The rearrangement joins TRBV28 to TRBJ1-3; D unclear. The germline V gene has CDR1 MDHEN and CDR2 SYDVKM. Trimming removed 3 bases at V and 0 bases at J, with 3 bases between. This CDR3 spans 13 amino acids.

The chain combines TRBV4-3 with TRBJ2-2; D tentatively reads TRBD1 or TRBD2 (5 bases each). CDR1 LGHNA and CDR2 YSLEER come from the germline V gene. This CDR3 spans 16 amino acids. Trimming removed 0 bases at V and 0 bases at J, with 8 bases between. CDR3 loop: CASSQDPGPNTGELFF. The CDR3 DNA follows: TGCGCCAGCAGCCAAGACCCGGGGCCGAACACCGGGGAGCTGTTTTTT.

Details on this clonotype: The junction does not match germline at one end; this may be a read error. This rearrangement joins TRBV5-5 to TRBJ2-7; TRBD1 agrees at 8 bases. CDR1 SGHKS and CDR2 YYEKEE come from the germline V gene (reference sequence). This CDR3 region has 11 residues. In DNA, the CDR3 is TGTGCCAGCAGCTACCGGGACAGGATCGACTTC. Translating gives CASSYRDRIDF.

The chain recombines TRBV6-2 or TRBV6-3 with TRBJ2-3; no clear D. This CDR3 is built from 13 residues. The V end was cut by 2 bases, the J end by 4 bases, with 7 bases between. Germline assignment: CDR1 MNHEY and CDR2 SVGEGT. For the CDR3, the DNA is TGTGCCAGCAGTTACATACAGTCAGATACGCAGTATTTT. It specifies CASSYIQSDTQYF.

This chain connects TRBV7-2 to TRBJ1-4; 8 bases agree with TRBD1. V trimming: 6 bases; J trimming: 8 bases; junction bases outside the gene matches: 8. CDR1 is SGHTA, CDR2 FQGNSA, per germline. This CDR3 has 14 amino acids. This chain's CDR3 is CASRLDRGDEKLFF. Written as DNA, the CDR3 is TGTGCCAGCAGACTTGACAGGGGCGACGAAAAACTGTTTTTT.

The rearrangement uses TRBV4-1 and TRBJ2-5; maybe TRBD2 (7 bases). Germline values: CDR1 MGHRA, CDR2 YSYEKL. This CDR3 region has 15 residues. With 0 bases removed from V and 12 bases from J, the gap between germline ends came to 20 bases. The CDR3 DNA sequence: TGCGCCAGCAGCCAAGAAGGGGGGGGATCAGCGGCCAAGTACTTC. Translated: CASSQEGGGSAAKYF.